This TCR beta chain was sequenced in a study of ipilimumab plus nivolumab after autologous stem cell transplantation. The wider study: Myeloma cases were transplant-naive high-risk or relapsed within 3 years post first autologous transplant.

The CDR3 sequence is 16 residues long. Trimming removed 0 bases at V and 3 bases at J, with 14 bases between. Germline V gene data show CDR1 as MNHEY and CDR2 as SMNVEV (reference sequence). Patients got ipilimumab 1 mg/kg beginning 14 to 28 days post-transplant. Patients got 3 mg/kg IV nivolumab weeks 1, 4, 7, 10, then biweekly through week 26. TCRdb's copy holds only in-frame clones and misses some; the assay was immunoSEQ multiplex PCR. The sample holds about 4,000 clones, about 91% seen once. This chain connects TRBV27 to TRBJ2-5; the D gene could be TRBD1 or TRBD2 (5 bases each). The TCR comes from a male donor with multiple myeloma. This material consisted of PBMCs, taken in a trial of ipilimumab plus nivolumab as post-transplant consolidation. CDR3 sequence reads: CASSLSWGWAKETQYF. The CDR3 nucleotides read TGTGCCAGCAGTTTATCTTGGGGGTGGGCAAAAGAGACCCAGTACTTC.